These 25 T cell receptor beta chains share one sample of origin, sequenced in a study of OX40 agonist ivuxolimab in advanced cancers. The method was the immunoSEQ multiplex PCR assay. TCRdb obtained this table from immuneACCESS and retained in-frame rearrangements with V and J assigned. These tables miss some clones; where compared with another copy, unresolved V genes account for less than half of the shortfall, and the remainder is unexplained. The table for this sample lists roughly 50,000 clones; roughly three quarters of them were counted only once. The top ten clones comprise roughly 4% of the sample. Here the sequenced sample was CD4+ or CD8+ T cells sorted from blood, taken in a trial of the OX40 agonist ivuxolimab. The receptors originated from an adult with an advanced solid tumor such as melanoma, head and neck, liver or kidney cancer.

The V gene is TRBV10-3, the J gene TRBJ2-5; TRBD1 might be the D (5 bases). Germline lookup yields CDR1 ENHRY and CDR2 SYGVKD. This CDR3 is built from 14 residues. The V end lost 3 bases, the J end lost 0 bases, and 8 bases lay between the germline ends. Here the CDR3 reads CAISEPGYQETQYF. CDR3 nucleotides: TGTGCCATCAGTGAACCAGGGTACCAAGAGACCCAGTACTTC.

The table lists this clone with a count of one. The J gene is TRBJ2-4, the V gene TRBV4-2, with D unclear. The CDR3 is 16 amino acids. Germline V gene lookup returns CDR1 LGHNA and CDR2 YNFKEQ. V lost 0 bases and J 0 bases, leaving 9 bases between the germline ends. CDR3 nucleotide sequence: TGTGCCAGCAGCCAAGAGGGCGAGCTAGCCAAAAACATTCAGTACTTC. Translating gives CASSQEGELAKNIQYF.

The V call is TRBV28, the J call TRBJ1-2; no clear D gene. The V and J ends lost 5 bases and 2 bases respectively, with 12 bases between them. CDR3 length equals 14 residues. The germline V gene encodes CDR1 MDHEN and CDR2 SYDVKM. CDR3 nucleotides: TGTGCCAGCAGTGAACTGTACGGGAACTATGGCTACACCTTC. Translation: CASSELYGNYGYTF.

The chain recombines TRBV9 with TRBJ2-5; TRBD2 aligns across 10 bases. V lost 0 bases to trimming and J lost 5 bases; unmatched junction nucleotides: 7. Germline CDR1 SGDLS, CDR2 YYNGEE. CDR3 length: 16 amino acids. This CDR3 reads CASSVDHLAGVETQYF. The DNA for the CDR3 is TGTGCCAGCAGCGTAGATCACCTAGCGGGAGTGGAGACCCAGTACTTC.

The chain has TRBV6-5 and TRBJ2-5; D not certain. The CDR3 has 13 amino acids. Trimming took 0 bases from V and 1 from J, leaving 3 bases between them. Germline CDR1 is MNHEY and CDR2 is SVGAGI. The CDR3 spells CASSYSFQETQYF. DNA for the CDR3: TGTGCCAGCAGTTACTCCTTCCAAGAGACCCAGTACTTC.

The chain combines TRBV6-5 with TRBJ2-7; weak D call: TRBD1 (5 bases). V lost 2 bases to trimming and J lost 4 bases, with 12 bases between them. The germline V gene has CDR1 MNHEY and CDR2 SVGAGI. The CDR3 is 14 residues long. Here the CDR3 DNA reads TGTGCCAGCAGTTACAAAGGGGATGGTTACGAGCAGTACTTC. Residues: CASSYKGDGYEQYF.

This chain connects TRBV19 to TRBJ1-1; the D gene is possibly TRBD1 (5 bases). This CDR3 has 12 amino acids. CDR1 is LNHDA, CDR2 SQIVND, per germline (reference sequence). With 9 bases removed from V and 5 bases from J, the gap between germline ends came to 13 bases. DNA for the CDR3: TGTGCCAGCCGTTTTGGGGGGACTGAAGCTTTCTTT. This translates into CASRFGGTEAFF. The whole variable domain, filled in from reference TRBV19 and TRBJ1-1, reads DGGITQSPKYLFRKEGQNVTLSCEQNLNHDAMYWYRQDPGQGLRLIYYSQIVNDFQKGDIAEGYSVSREKKESFPLTVTSAQKNPTAFYLCASRFGGTEAFFGQGTRLTVV.

V usage is TRBV7-2 and J usage is TRBJ2-7, with 9 bases identical to TRBD2. The CDR3 is 16 residues long. Unmatched junction bases numbered 6, after V lost 1 base and J lost 2 bases. Germline V CDR1 and CDR2: SGHTA, FQGNSA. The CDR3 DNA follows: TGTGCCAGCAGCTTAGAGGGGGCTAGCGGGACCTACGAGCAGTACTTC. This gives the protein CASSLEGASGTYEQYF.

The rearrangement joins TRBV27 to TRBJ1-2, with D possibly being TRBD1 (5 bases). The ends were cut back, 2 bases at V and 0 bases at J, with 10 bases in the middle. In germline, CDR1 is MNHEY, CDR2 SMNVEV (reference sequence). This CDR3 region has 15 residues. The CDR3: CASSLGDGTNYGYTF. The CDR3 DNA reads TGTGCCAGCAGTTTAGGGGACGGGACTAACTATGGCTACACCTTC.

The V call is TRBV4-1, the J call TRBJ2-1; TRBD1 aligns across 11 bases. Germline V gives CDR1 MGHRA, CDR2 YSYEKL. The V segment lost 1 base and the J segment 6 bases; nucleotides outside the gene matches: 8. The CDR3 consists of 17 residues. As DNA, the CDR3 is TGCGCCAGCAGCCAAGCTTACGGGACAGGGGGGCTCAATGAGCAGTTCTTC. This sequence encodes CASSQAYGTGGLNEQFF.

The chain employs TRBV7-2 and TRBJ2-7; D gene uncertain. Per the germline V gene, CDR1 is SGHTA and CDR2 is FQGNSA. Trimming left V 1 base short and J 3 bases short, with 7 bases between. The length of the CDR3 is 13 residues. CDR3 in DNA: TGTGCCAGCAGCTTAGTGTGGGACTACGAGCAGTACTTC. The encoded protein is CASSLVWDYEQYF.

A few counts support this clone. The chain has TRBV4-3 and TRBJ1-6; D gene unclear. Germline lookup yields CDR1 LGHNA and CDR2 YSLEER. CDR3 length: 15 residues. Trimming shortened V by 0 bases and J by 9 bases, and 12 bases separated the two germline ends. The CDR3 loop is CASSQDTTIGSPLHF. For the CDR3, the DNA is TGCGCCAGCAGCCAAGACACCACAATCGGTTCACCCCTCCACTTT.

Only one count was recorded for this clone. V and J are TRBV27 and TRBJ2-6; the match to TRBD1 covers 10 bases. This CDR3 is 17 amino acids long. Germline values: CDR1 MNHEY, CDR2 SMNVEV (reference sequence). The trim removed 5 bases at V and 0 bases at J, leaving 4 bases unmatched. This chain's CDR3 is CASSGQGVSSGANVLTF. CDR3 DNA sequence: TGTGCCAGCAGTGGACAGGGGGTGAGCTCTGGGGCCAACGTCCTGACTTTC. Full variable domain (remainder filled in from reference TRBV27 and TRBJ2-6): EAQVTQNPRYLITVTGKKLTVTCSQNMNHEYMSWYRQDPGLGLRQIYYSMNVEVTDKGDVPEGYKVSRKEKRNFPLILESPSPNQTSLYFCASSGQGVSSGANVLTFGAGSRLTVL.

CDR3 region: CASSLGAGTNSPLHF. Here the CDR3 DNA reads TGTGCCAGCAGCTTAGGTGCCGGGACAAATTCACCCCTCCACTTT. The V and J genes are TRBV7-2 and TRBJ1-6; D possibly corresponds to TRBD1 (6 bases). V was pared by 1 base and J by 7 bases, with 11 bases between. This CDR3 contains 15 residues. The germline V gene has CDR1 SGHTA and CDR2 FQGNSA.

This clone was detected a few times. This chain connects TRBV28 to TRBJ2-7; a possible D gene is TRBD2 (7 bases). V lost 4 bases to trimming and J lost 1 base, with 14 bases between them. This CDR3 has 15 amino acids. CDR1 is MDHEN, CDR2 SYDVKM, per germline. CDR3 sequence (DNA): TGTGCCAGCAGTTCGGGGGGCGGCGGATCCTACGAGCAGTACTTC. Amino acids: CASSSGGGGSYEQYF.

The chain recombines TRBV5-1 with TRBJ1-2; 7 nucleotides agree with TRBD1. Per germline, CDR1 SGHRS and CDR2 YFSETQ. CDR3 size: 13 residues. J lost 10 bases, V lost 2 bases, and 8 bases had no gene match. The CDR3 coding sequence is TGCGCCAGCAGCTTCGAGACAGGGCGTACCTACACCTTC. This sequence encodes CASSFETGRTYTF.

This clone is judged medium-sized. The chain employs TRBV2 and TRBJ1-2, with D possibly being TRBD1 (5 bases). Germline CDR1 SNHLY, CDR2 FYNNEI. V was clipped by 5 bases and J by 6 bases, with 10 bases between them. This CDR3 is built from 12 residues. The CDR3 loop is CASSRGLDGYTF. The CDR3 DNA follows: TGTGCCAGCAGTCGGGGCTTGGATGGCTACACCTTC.

CDR3 residues: CASSAFDRTEAFF. The DNA for the CDR3 is TGTGCCAGCTCAGCGTTCGATCGGACTGAAGCTTTCTTT. The rearrangement joins TRBV18 to TRBJ1-1; D not resolved. Trimming stripped 5 bases from V and 5 bases from J, with 12 bases between. This CDR3 has 13 amino acids. The V gene's germline CDR1 is KGHSH and CDR2 LQKENI.

CDR3 sequence (DNA): TGTGCCAGCCTCTCGGCGGAATCAGACAACAGGGAAGGGAACACTGAAGCTTTCTTT. Translated, it gives CASLSAESDNREGNTEAFF. The chain has TRBV2 and TRBJ1-1; maybe TRBD1 (6 bases). Trimming removed 8 bases from V and 1 base from J, with 29 bases in between. CDR1 is SNHLY, CDR2 FYNNEI, per germline. CDR3 size: 19 residues.

The V call is TRBV7-3, the J call TRBJ2-3; D ambiguous. The CDR3 runs to 14 residues. The germline V gene encodes CDR1 SGHTA and CDR2 FQGTGA. Between the trimmed V and J ends, which lost 5 bases and 0 bases, there was a span of 9 bases. The CDR3 reads CASSVLPSTDTQYF. For the CDR3, the DNA is TGTGCCAGCAGCGTTCTTCCCAGCACAGATACGCAGTATTTT. Using reference TRBV7-3 and TRBJ2-3 for the parts outside the CDR3, the full variable domain is GAGVSQTPSNKVTEKGKYVELRCDPISGHTALYWYRQSLGQGPEFLIYFQGTGAADDSGLPNDRFFAVRPEGSVSTLKIQRTERGDSAVYLCASSVLPSTDTQYFGPGTRLTVL.

The rearrangement links TRBV11-3 to TRBJ2-5; weak D call: TRBD2 (5 bases). CDR1 is SGHNT, CDR2 YENEEA, per germline. CDR3 length: 15 residues. Trimming took 3 bases from V and 1 from J, leaving 12 bases between them. The CDR3 protein is CASSFGSGLQETQYF. CDR3 coding DNA: TGTGCCAGCAGCTTCGGGTCCGGACTCCAAGAGACCCAGTACTTC.

V gene TRBV23-1 combines with J gene TRBJ2-5, with 9 bases fitting TRBD2. Being an ORF, TRBV23-1 has a function that is uncertain. This CDR3 has 21 amino acids. V lost 7 bases, J lost 3 bases, and 27 bases stayed unmatched. The CDR3 DNA is TGCGCCAGCACCCAGGAGGGCGACATTGGCGCGACTAGCGGTCGAGAAGAGACCCAGTACTTC. Its protein product is CASTQEGDIGATSGREETQYF.

The CDR3 DNA follows: TGTGCCTGGACCCGCCAGGGGAGGGTTCGGGGTGAAAAACTGTTTTTT. This gives the protein CAWTRQGRVRGEKLFF. V and J are TRBV30 and TRBJ1-4; D possibly corresponds to TRBD1 (6 bases). The V gene's germline CDR1 is GTSNPN and CDR2 SVGIG (reference sequence). The CDR3 is 16 amino acids. V dropped 4 bases and J dropped 7 bases, with 22 bases sitting between them.

The CDR3 loop reads CASSPRGEALTYEQYF. CDR3 coding DNA: TGTGCCAGCAGCCCAAGGGGGGAGGCTTTAACGTACGAGCAGTACTTC. The chain links TRBV7-9 to TRBJ2-7; D tentatively reads TRBD1 or TRBD2 (6 bases each). Deletions cut 5 bases from V and 4 bases from J, with 21 bases between. Looked up from germline, CDR1 is SEHNR and CDR2 is FQNEAQ (reference sequence). The CDR3 covers 16 residues.

The J gene is TRBJ2-1, the V gene TRBV28; no definite D call. Between the trimmed V and J ends, which lost 4 bases and 2 bases, there was a span of 12 bases. Germline V lookup: CDR1 MDHEN, CDR2 SYDVKM. The CDR3 has 15 residues. The CDR3 DNA sequence: TGTGCCAGCAGTTCCATCGATCCCACCTACAATGAGCAGTTCTTC. It translates to CASSSIDPTYNEQFF. Full variable domain (outside the CDR3, taken from reference TRBV28 and TRBJ2-1): DVKVTQSSRYLVKRTGEKVFLECVQDMDHENMFWYRQDPGLGLRLIYFSYDVKMKEKGDIPEGYSVSREKKERFSLILESASTNQTSMYLCASSSIDPTYNEQFFGPGTRLTVL.